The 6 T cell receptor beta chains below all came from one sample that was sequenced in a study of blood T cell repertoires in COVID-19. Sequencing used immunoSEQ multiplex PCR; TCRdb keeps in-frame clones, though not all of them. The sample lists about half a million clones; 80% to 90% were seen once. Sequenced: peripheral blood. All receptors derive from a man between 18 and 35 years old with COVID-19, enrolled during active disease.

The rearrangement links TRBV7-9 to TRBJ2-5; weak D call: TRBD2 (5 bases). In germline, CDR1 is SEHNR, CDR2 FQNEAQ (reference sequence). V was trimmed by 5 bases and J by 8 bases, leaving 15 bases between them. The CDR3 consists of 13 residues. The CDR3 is CASSIEVGGTQYF. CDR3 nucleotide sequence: TGTGCCAGCAGCATAGAGGTTGGAGGTACCCAGTACTTC.

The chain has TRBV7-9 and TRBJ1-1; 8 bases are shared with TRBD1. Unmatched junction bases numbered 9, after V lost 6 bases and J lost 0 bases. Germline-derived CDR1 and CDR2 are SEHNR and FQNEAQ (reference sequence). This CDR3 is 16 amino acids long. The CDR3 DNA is TGTGCCAGCAGTTGGGACAGGCATTCTGTGAACACTGAAGCTTTCTTT. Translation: CASSWDRHSVNTEAFF.

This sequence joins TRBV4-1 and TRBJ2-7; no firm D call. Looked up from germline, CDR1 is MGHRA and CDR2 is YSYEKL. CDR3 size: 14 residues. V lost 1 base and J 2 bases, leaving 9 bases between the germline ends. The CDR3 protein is CASSQVAAAYEQYF. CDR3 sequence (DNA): TGCGCCAGCAGCCAAGTGGCGGCAGCCTACGAGCAGTACTTC.

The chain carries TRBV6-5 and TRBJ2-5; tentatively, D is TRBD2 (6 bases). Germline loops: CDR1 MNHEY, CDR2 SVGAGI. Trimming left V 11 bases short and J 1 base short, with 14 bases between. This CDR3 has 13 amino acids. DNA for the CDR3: TGTGCCGTTCGAGGGACTGGCCAAGAGACCCAGTACTTC. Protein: CAVRGTGQETQYF.

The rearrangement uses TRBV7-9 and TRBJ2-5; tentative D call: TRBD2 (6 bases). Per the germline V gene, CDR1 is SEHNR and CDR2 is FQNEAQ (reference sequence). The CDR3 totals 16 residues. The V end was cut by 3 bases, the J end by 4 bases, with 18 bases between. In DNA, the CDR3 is TGTGCCAGCAGCTTTGGGGGGACCGACCCTAGAGAGACCCAGTACTTC. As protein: CASSFGGTDPRETQYF.

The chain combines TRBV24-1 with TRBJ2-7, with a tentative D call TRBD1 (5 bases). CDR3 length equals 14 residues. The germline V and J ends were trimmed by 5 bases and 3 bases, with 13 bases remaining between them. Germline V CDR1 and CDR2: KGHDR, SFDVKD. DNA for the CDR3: TGTGCCACCAGTGCCCGGACACTAAACTACGAGCAGTACTTC. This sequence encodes CATSARTLNYEQYF.